One sample yielded the 11 T cell receptor beta chains listed below, sequenced in a study of cytomegalovirus exposure and HLA in healthy donors. The PCR had 60 Vbeta and 13 Jbeta primers. Assay used: immunoSEQ multiplex PCR; TCRdb lists only in-frame clones, some missing. The sample lists tens of thousands of clones, 65% to 80% occurring once. The sequencing input was PBMCs. These receptors all come from a woman aged 45-65 years in good health and CMV-seropositive.

The V call is TRBV5-1, the J call TRBJ2-1, with D possibly matching TRBD1 (6 bases). The length of the CDR3 is 15 residues. The V end lost 7 bases, the J end lost 2 bases, and 16 bases lay between the germline ends. From germline, CDR1 is SGHRS and CDR2 YFSETQ. Here the CDR3 DNA reads TGCGCCAGCCAAACCCGGGACACCCCCTACAATGAGCAGTTCTTC. It yields the protein CASQTRDTPYNEQFF. Variable domain in full (rest from reference TRBV5-1 and TRBJ2-1): KAGVTQTPRYLIKTRGQQVTLSCSPISGHRSVSWYQQTPGQGLQFLFEYFSETQRNKGNFPGRFSGRQFSNSRSEMNVSTLELGDSALYLCASQTRDTPYNEQFFGPGTRLTVL.

This sequence joins TRBV14 and TRBJ2-7, with TRBD1 matching over 9 bases. In germline, CDR1 is SGHDN, CDR2 FVKESK. The CDR3 spans 15 residues. The ends lost 1 base at V and 3 bases at J; junction bases unmatched: 4. CDR3 in DNA: TGTGCCAGCAGCCAAGTAGGGACAGGGCACTACGAGCAGTACTTC. Translated, it gives CASSQVGTGHYEQYF.

The chain carries TRBV7-8 and TRBJ1-3, with D perhaps matching TRBD1 (5 bases). Trimming stripped 1 base from V and 0 bases from J, with 13 bases between. This CDR3 has 17 residues. Germline CDR1 and CDR2: SGHVS and FQNEAQ. This chain's CDR3 is CASSLEGSGPSGNTIYF. CDR3 sequence (DNA): TGTGCCAGCAGCTTAGAGGGGTCAGGCCCCTCTGGAAACACCATATATTTT.

V usage is TRBV18 and J usage is TRBJ2-2; 9 bases agree with TRBD1. The CDR3 is 17 residues long. Looked up from germline, CDR1 is KGHSH and CDR2 is LQKENI. Trimming took 6 bases from V and 7 from J; bases not matched to a gene: 15. As DNA, the CDR3 is TGTGCCAGCTCTCAACGGGCCGGGACAGGGACGGACGGGGAGCTGTTTTTT. Translating gives CASSQRAGTGTDGELFF.

This clone was detected only a few times. The chain uses TRBV27 and TRBJ1-2; 9 nucleotides agree with TRBD1. CDR1 is MNHEY, CDR2 SMNVEV, per germline (reference sequence). With 6 bases clipped from V and 8 bases from J, the junction kept 7 bases outside the gene matches. The CDR3 loop spans 13 amino acids. The CDR3 DNA sequence: TGTGCCAGCAGCCACAGGGGGCGGGGAGGCTACACCTTC. This codes for CASSHRGRGGYTF.

This clone was observed once. V gene TRBV25-1 combines with J gene TRBJ2-7, with 7 bases that match TRBD2. The V segment lost 5 bases and the J segment 2 bases; nucleotides outside the gene matches: 9. The CDR3 totals 15 residues. The germline V gene has CDR1 MGHDK and CDR2 SYGVNS. CDR3 nucleotide sequence: TGTGCCAGCAGTTCGGCGGGAGAGTGGACCTACGAGCAGTACTTC. It is translated as CASSSAGEWTYEQYF.

Concerning this clone itself: One end of the junction does not line up with germline, which may come from a read error. The genes are TRBV7-9 and TRBJ1-1, with TRBD1 matching over 8 bases. This CDR3 contains 16 residues. Germline V gives CDR1 SEHNR, CDR2 FQNEAQ (reference sequence). CDR3 sequence: CSSSPGQGYMNTEAFF. As DNA, the CDR3 is TGTTCCAGCAGCCCCGGACAGGGATATATGAACACTGAAGCTTTCTTT. Full variable domain (remainder filled in from reference TRBV7-9 and TRBJ1-1): DTGVSQNPRHKITKRGQNVTFRCDPISEHNRLYWYRQTLGQGPEFLTYFQNEAQLEKSRLLSDRFSAERPKGSFSTLEIQRTEQGDSAMYLCSSSPGQGYMNTEAFFGQGTRLTVV.

This chain uses TRBV6-5 with TRBJ1-2, with 7 bases lining up with TRBD1. The CDR3 extends over 12 amino acids. V lost 5 bases, J lost 8 bases, and 5 bases stayed unmatched. Germline CDR1 is MNHEY and CDR2 is SVGAGI. This CDR3 is CASSRQGYGYTF. In DNA, the CDR3 is TGTGCCAGCAGTAGACAGGGTTACGGCTACACCTTC.

The rearrangement links TRBV4-1 to TRBJ2-1; 7 positions agree with TRBD1. V shed 4 bases, J shed 9 bases, and the junction held 9 bases outside the gene matches. Germline assignment: CDR1 MGHRA and CDR2 YSYEKL. This CDR3 has 14 amino acids. The CDR3 DNA reads TGCGCCAGCAGCCGGGAACAGGGGAGTCTTGAGCAGTTCTTC. Encoded protein: CASSREQGSLEQFF.

The chain combines TRBV15 with TRBJ2-7, with TRBD1 identical over 7 bases. Looked up from germline, CDR1 is LNHNV and CDR2 is YYDKDF (reference sequence). The CDR3 is 15 amino acids. V dropped 0 bases and J dropped 3; count of bases not matched to a gene: 5. The CDR3 reads CATSRDPGDSYEQYF. CDR3 sequence (DNA): TGTGCCACCAGCAGAGATCCCGGGGACAGCTACGAGCAGTACTTC.

A note on this clone: Other DNA sequences in the same sample also yield this CDR3. The chain links TRBV19 to TRBJ1-5; weak D call: TRBD1 (6 bases). The CDR3 is 13 residues long. The germline V gene has CDR1 LNHDA and CDR2 SQIVND (reference sequence). The V and J ends lost 7 bases and 2 bases respectively, with 9 bases between them. DNA of the CDR3: TGTGCCAGTAAACAGGGCGGCAATCAGCCCCAGCATTTT. It translates to CASKQGGNQPQHF.